Below, one TCR beta chain is given with its context. What it binds is unknown. Each 10 ml fresh peripheral blood draw supplied the PBMCs. TCR beta CDR3 sequences were amplified from RNA transcripts. In the first-round RT-PCR of the TCR CDR3, the HTBI primer set was used. A single record per CDR3 protein comes from TCRdb applying MiXCR to the multiplex PCR reads. The table shows 300,000 to 450,000 distinct CDR3 sequences, with 15% to 20% occurring only once. The data stem from a study of T cells in Graves' hyperthyroidism and ophthalmopathy. Study details: Initial diagnosis, before any treatment, was when peripheral blood was collected.

Study-wide results and limits: For ophthalmopathy, model prediction preceded onset by a median around 7 months. Researchers found most expanded thyroid clonotypes above 0.001 in blood as well.

The ends lost 4 bases at V and 0 bases at J; junction bases unmatched: 19. The length of the CDR3 is 21 residues. Germline assignment: CDR1 ENHRY and CDR2 SYGVKD. Sequencing was performed on blood. The chain has TRBV10-3 and TRBJ2-5; 11 nucleotides line up with TRBD2. The clonotype originates from a man between 18 and 35 years old with Graves' ophthalmopathy. The DNA for the CDR3 is TGTGCCATCAGTGGACCTCGCACTAGCGGGGGTACCTCCCCGTACCAAGAGACCCAGTACTTC. Translation: CAISGPRTSGGTSPYQETQYF.